The entry that follows covers one T cell receptor (beta chain) sequence. Its target is not known. UMI-tagged TRB cDNA libraries were built via 5' RACE. Following a re-call of the 5' RACE reads, TCRdb has one entry per CDR3 protein and lacks DNA. In total, the table holds around 130,000 distinct CDR3 sequences. The sorter processed each CD8+ T cell subset in triplicate at over 250,000 cells apiece. This specimen belongs to a study of CXCR3-negative and CXCR3-positive naive CD8 T cells. About the research overall: Cumulative TRB read yield was some 150 million, averaging about 1.5 +/- 0.3 million per library.

There are 18 residues in the CDR3. Germline CDR1 is ENHRY and CDR2 is SYGVKD. Study-level findings and limits: For CXCR3-positive naive cells, TRB CDR3s were more hydrophobic than those of CXCR3-negative naive cells. Diversity proved comparably high across both naive subsets and much lower in memory CD8+ cells. Naive CXCR3-positive and CXCR3-negative cells shared similar TRBV-TRBJ usage, unlike memory cells.

The specimen was naive CXCR3+ CD8+ T cells from blood. Documented subset: CD45RO-CCR7+CD27+CD95- naive CD8+ T cells expressing CXCR3 (TNR3+). The chain links TRBV10-3 to TRBJ2-1; absent DNA, TCRdb's TRBD1 call cannot be checked. The sequence was collected from a human donor in good health. Some clones in this sample may be carry-over from other donors' samples. The chain's CDR3 is CAISERWDTREGLNEQFF.